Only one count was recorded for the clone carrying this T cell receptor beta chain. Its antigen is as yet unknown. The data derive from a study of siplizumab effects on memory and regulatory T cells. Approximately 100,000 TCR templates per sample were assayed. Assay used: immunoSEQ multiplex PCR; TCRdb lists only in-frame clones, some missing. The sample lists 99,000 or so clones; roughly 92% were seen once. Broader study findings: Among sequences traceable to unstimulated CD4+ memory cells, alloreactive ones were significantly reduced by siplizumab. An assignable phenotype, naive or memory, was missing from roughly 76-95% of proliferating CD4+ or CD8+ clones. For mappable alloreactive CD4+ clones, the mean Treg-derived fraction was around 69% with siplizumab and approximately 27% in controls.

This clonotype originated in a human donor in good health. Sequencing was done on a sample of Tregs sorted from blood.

CDR3 amino acids: CASTPGLVTPGEQFF. The CDR3 region has the DNA TGTGCCAGCACCCCGGGACTAGTAACCCCTGGGGAGCAGTTCTTC. This chain joins TRBV5-4 and TRBJ2-1; 8 nucleotides line up with TRBD2. V shed 6 bases, J shed 10 bases, and the junction held 15 bases outside the gene matches. Germline CDR1 and CDR2: SGHNT and YYREEE (reference sequence). The length of the CDR3 is 15 residues.